Below are 11 T cell receptor beta chains sequenced from a single sample in a study of cytomegalovirus exposure and HLA in healthy donors. The PCR made use of 60 Vbeta and 13 Jbeta primers. Libraries were prepared by immunoSEQ multiplex PCR; TCRdb keeps only in-frame clonotypes and omits some of them. The data contain some 110,000 clones, approximately 70% of them singletons. The specimen was PBMCs. These receptors originate from a man aged 18 to 29 in good health and CMV-seronegative.

This rearrangement joins TRBV5-1 to TRBJ2-7, with TRBD1 matching over 8 bases. There are 15 residues in the CDR3. V was clipped by 4 bases and J by 4 bases; unmatched bases: 10. Germline loops: CDR1 SGHRS, CDR2 YFSETQ. CDR3 region: CASSGAGTGFYEQYF. In DNA form, the CDR3 reads TGCGCCAGCAGCGGAGCCGGGACAGGCTTTTACGAGCAGTACTTC. The full variable domain, completed using reference TRBV5-1 and TRBJ2-7, is KAGVTQTPRYLIKTRGQQVTLSCSPISGHRSVSWYQQTPGQGLQFLFEYFSETQRNKGNFPGRFSGRQFSNSRSEMNVSTLELGDSALYLCASSGAGTGFYEQYFGPGTRLTVT.

CDR3 DNA sequence: TGTGCCAGCAGTCACTCCGGGACAGGGGAGCTCGAGCAGTACTTC. Protein: CASSHSGTGELEQYF. J is TRBJ2-7 and V is TRBV28; 10 bases agree with TRBD1. The junction had 10 bases not matched to a gene; V was cut back by 5 bases and J by 6 bases. The CDR3 totals 15 residues. Germline CDR1 is MDHEN and CDR2 is SYDVKM.

This clone turned up a few times. The chain couples TRBV19 to TRBJ2-1; 12 bases agree with TRBD1. Germline-derived CDR1 and CDR2 are LNHDA and SQIVND (reference sequence). This CDR3 is built from 15 residues. Unmatched junction bases numbered 7, after V lost 6 bases and J lost 7 bases. The CDR3: CASSLGTGGWNEQFF. CDR3 DNA sequence: TGTGCCAGTAGCCTCGGGACAGGGGGCTGGAATGAGCAGTTCTTC.

The rearrangement uses TRBV5-4 and TRBJ2-7, with 7 bases lining up with TRBD2. The V gene end was trimmed by 4 bases and the J gene end by 3 bases; junction bases not matched to a gene: 10. The CDR3 length is 15 residues. Germline CDR1 reads SGHNT; CDR2 reads YYREEE (reference sequence). In DNA form, the CDR3 reads TGTGCCAGCAGCGATGGCCTAGCGGAAAACTACGAGCAGTACTTC. It is translated as CASSDGLAENYEQYF.

The chain recombines TRBV15 with TRBJ1-2, with TRBD1 matching over 8 bases. This CDR3 region has 19 residues. J was trimmed by 6 bases and V by 0 bases; bases with no gene match: 18. CDR1 and CDR2 (germline): LNHNV, YYDKDF (reference sequence). CDR3 nucleotide sequence: TGTGCCACCAGCAGAGATGGGGGGCCAGGGGGCTTGGGGATTAATGGCTACACCTTC. Encoded protein: CATSRDGGPGGLGINGYTF.

The CDR3 region has the DNA TGCAGCGTTAATGTACAGGAAAGTGAGCAGTTCTTC. Its protein product is CSVNVQESEQFF. The chain carries TRBV29-1 and TRBJ2-1, with D perhaps TRBD1 (5 bases). V lost 5 bases and J 9 bases, leaving 14 bases between the germline ends. The CDR3 runs 12 residues. Germline loops: CDR1 SQVTM, CDR2 ANQGSEA.

The chain recombines TRBV11-2 with TRBJ2-7; D is perhaps TRBD1 (5 bases). The CDR3 has 16 amino acids. Germline V gene data show CDR1 as SGHAT and CDR2 as FQNNGV. V lost 6 bases, J lost 5 bases, and 23 bases lay in between. The CDR3, as DNA: TGTGCCAGCAGTTTCCGACGCTGGCAGGGTGGTGACGAGCAGTACTTC. Its translation is CASSFRRWQGGDEQYF. Variable domain in full (rest from reference TRBV11-2 and TRBJ2-7): EAGVAQSPRYKIIEKRQSVAFWCNPISGHATLYWYQQILGQGPKLLIQFQNNGVVDDSQLPKDRFSAERLKGVDSTLKIQPAKLEDSAVYLCASSFRRWQGGDEQYFGPGTRLTVT.

V and J are TRBV7-2 and TRBJ2-6; D gene uncertain. Germline V lookup: CDR1 SGHTA, CDR2 FQGNSA. The CDR3 totals 16 residues. The V end was cut by 0 bases, the J end by 0 bases, with 6 bases between. The CDR3 DNA reads as TGTGCCAGCAGCTTAGCCGTGTTCTCTGGGGCCAACGTCCTGACTTTC. This gives the protein CASSLAVFSGANVLTF.

This chain connects TRBV25-1 to TRBJ1-6, with 9 bases identical to TRBD1. J gave up 7 bases and V 5 bases, and 6 bases lay outside the gene matches. This CDR3 comprises 15 residues. The germline CDR1 and CDR2 sequences are MGHDK and SYGVNS. The CDR3 loop reads CASSPRDRVNSPLHF. CDR3 sequence (DNA): TGTGCCAGCAGTCCCCGGGACAGGGTAAATTCACCCCTCCACTTT.

The J gene is TRBJ2-1, the V gene TRBV7-8, with D perhaps matching TRBD2 (5 bases). V lost 1 base and J 0 bases, leaving 10 bases between the germline ends. This CDR3 is 16 amino acids long. CDR1 and CDR2 (germline): SGHVS, FQNEAQ. CDR3 sequence: CASSLGRGSSYNEQFF. For the CDR3, the DNA is TGTGCCAGCAGCTTAGGGAGAGGGAGCTCCTACAATGAGCAGTTCTTC.

This clone was seen more than once but under ten times. The chain combines TRBV28 with TRBJ1-5; TRBD1 agrees at 7 bases. The germline V gene encodes CDR1 MDHEN and CDR2 SYDVKM. Germline trimming cut 5 bases from V and 0 bases from J; bases unmatched to any gene: 4. This CDR3 contains 15 residues. CDR3 nucleotides: TGTGCCAGCAGTATCGGGACAGTTAGCAATCAGCCCCAGCATTTT. Residues: CASSIGTVSNQPQHF.